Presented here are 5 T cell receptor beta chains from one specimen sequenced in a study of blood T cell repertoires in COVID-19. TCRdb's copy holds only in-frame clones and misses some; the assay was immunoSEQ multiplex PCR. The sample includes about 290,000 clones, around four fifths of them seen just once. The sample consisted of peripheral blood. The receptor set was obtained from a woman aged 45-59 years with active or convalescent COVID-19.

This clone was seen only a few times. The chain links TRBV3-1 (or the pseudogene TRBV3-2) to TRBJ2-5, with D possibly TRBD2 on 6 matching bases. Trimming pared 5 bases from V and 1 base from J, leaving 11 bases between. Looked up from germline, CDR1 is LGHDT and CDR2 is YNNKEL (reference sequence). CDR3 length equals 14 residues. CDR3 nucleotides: TGTGCCAGCAGCGGCTGGGACTCCCAAGAGACCCAGTACTTC. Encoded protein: CASSGWDSQETQYF.

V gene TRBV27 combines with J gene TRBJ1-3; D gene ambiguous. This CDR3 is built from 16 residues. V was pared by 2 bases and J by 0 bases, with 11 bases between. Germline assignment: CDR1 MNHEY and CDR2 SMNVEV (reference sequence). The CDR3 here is CASSLEGPSSGNTIYF. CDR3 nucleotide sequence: TGTGCCAGCAGTTTAGAGGGCCCGAGCTCTGGAAACACCATATATTTT.

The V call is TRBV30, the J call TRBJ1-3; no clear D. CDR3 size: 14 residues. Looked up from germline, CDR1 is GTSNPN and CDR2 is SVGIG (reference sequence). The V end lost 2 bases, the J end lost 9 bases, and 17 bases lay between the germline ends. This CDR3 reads CAWSLVSGRTTIYF. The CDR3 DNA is TGTGCCTGGAGTCTCGTCAGCGGCCGAACCACCATATATTTT.

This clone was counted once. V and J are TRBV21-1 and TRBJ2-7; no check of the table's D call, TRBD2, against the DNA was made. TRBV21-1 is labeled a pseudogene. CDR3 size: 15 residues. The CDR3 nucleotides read TGTGCCAGCAGCAAAGAGCGCCGGGAGGGACTAAAATGGTACTTC. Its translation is CASSKERREGLKWYF.

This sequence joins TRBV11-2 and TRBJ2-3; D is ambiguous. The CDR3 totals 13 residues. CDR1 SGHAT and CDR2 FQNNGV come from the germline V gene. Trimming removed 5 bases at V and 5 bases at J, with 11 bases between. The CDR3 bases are TGTGCCAGCAGCCCCGGAGCTATAGATACGCAGTATTTT. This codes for CASSPGAIDTQYF. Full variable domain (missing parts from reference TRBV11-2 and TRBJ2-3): EAGVAQSPRYKIIEKRQSVAFWCNPISGHATLYWYQQILGQGPKLLIQFQNNGVVDDSQLPKDRFSAERLKGVDSTLKIQPAKLEDSAVYLCASSPGAIDTQYFGPGTRLTVL.